This note documents a single TCR beta chain sequence. Its cognate antigen is unknown. Combining a sample-barcoded 5' primer with a J-beta primer mix, a second PCR ran for about 7 to 12 cycles. From the 5' RACE reads, TCRdb called clonotypes with MiXCR, one entry per CDR3 protein. Here the sample spans around 1.5 million distinct CDR3 sequences, approximately 32% being singletons. This CDR3 region has 15 residues. Trimming pared 3 bases from V and 4 bases from J, leaving 12 bases between. CDR1 is MGHRA, CDR2 YSYEKL, per germline. The data belong to a study of blood T cells in healthy people across ages. Study-wide results and caveats: As age increased, TCR beta diversity per million T cells fell in a roughly linear fashion.

This TCR came from a woman younger than 45 in good health. V gene TRBV4-1 combines with J gene TRBJ2-2; D may be TRBD2 (6 bases). The sample comprised blood. This CDR3 is CASSHILAPTGELFF. CDR3 sequence (DNA): TGCGCCAGCAGCCATATCCTAGCGCCCACCGGGGAGCTGTTTTTT.